The 25 T cell receptor beta chains listed next were all sequenced from one sample in a study of molecular identifiers for immune sequencing clone quantification listed by TCRdb under 2018. The library was prepared using PCR. Sequencing was performed on a NextSeq 500. TCRdb handled the public reads itself, with Q25 trimming in fastp and clone calling in MiXCR, and kept productive beta chains. Each CDR3 protein gets just one entry, which takes the most common genes and DNA from the rows behind it. This sample gives some 590,000 distinct CDR3 sequences in total; about 25% of them show up just once. The ten biggest clones cover about 0.8% of the sample. The sample comprised naive CD8+ T cells from blood, with Jurkat cell RNA spiked in. The sample's cell subset or site label, decoded: FACS-sorted CD8+CD4-CCR7+CD45RA+ naive T cells. Receptor source: a human donor in good health. Some libraries in this study had Jurkat cell RNA spiked in.

This clonotype was seen repeatedly, ten times or more. J is TRBJ1-1 and V is TRBV15, with 11 bases identical to TRBD1. The CDR3 is 15 residues long. V lost 5 bases to trimming and J lost 4 bases; unmatched junction nucleotides: 6. CDR1 is LNHNV and CDR2 is YYDKDF in the germline V gene (reference sequence). CDR3 DNA: TGTGCCACCAGCGGGGACAGGGGGGTAAGCACTGAAGCTTTCTTT. Protein: CATSGDRGVSTEAFF.

This clonotype came up once. A read error may produce the germline difference seen at one junction end. This chain links TRBV5-1 with TRBJ1-4, with 7 bases lining up with TRBD1. CDR3 size: 15 residues. Germline V lookup: CDR1 SGHRS, CDR2 YFSETQ. As DNA, the CDR3 is TGCGCCAGCAGCACGCGACAGGGTTTGAATGAATTACTGTTATTT. Translated: CASSTRQGLNELLLF.

This clonotype occurred many times. The V gene is TRBV5-6, the J gene TRBJ1-1, with TRBD1 identical over 9 bases. The V gene end was trimmed by 0 bases and the J gene end by 3 bases; junction bases not matched to a gene: 9. CDR3 length: 17 amino acids. Germline V gene sequence: CDR1 SGHDT, CDR2 YYEEEE. Here the CDR3 reads CASSLVAQGATDTEAFF. The DNA for the CDR3 is TGTGCCAGCAGCTTGGTGGCACAGGGGGCGACGGACACTGAAGCTTTCTTT. Full variable domain (outside the CDR3, taken from reference TRBV5-6 and TRBJ1-1): DAGVTQSPTHLIKTRGQQVTLRCSPKSGHDTVSWYQQALGQGPQFIFQYYEEEERQRGNFPDRFSGHQFPNYSSELNVNALLLGDSALYLCASSLVAQGATDTEAFFGQGTRLTVV.

On this clonotype: The CDR3 ends on some other residue instead of the conserved phenylalanine or tryptophan, so this is likely a read error. This chain joins TRBV5-3 and TRBJ2-7; TRBD2 might be the D (6 bases). TRBV5-3 is flagged as an ORF with uncertain function. The CDR3 sequence is 14 residues long. V gave up 8 bases and J gave up 7 bases, with 22 bases separating them. The CDR3 DNA is TGTGCCAGCAGCGGAGGGACGGGGTCTGGTGAGCAGTACTCC. Translated: CASSGGTGSGEQYS.

This chain joins TRBV19 and TRBJ2-2; 10 bases are shared with TRBD2. Trimming removed 3 bases from V and 7 bases from J; junction bases left unmatched: 8. The CDR3 is made up of 16 amino acids. Germline CDR1 and CDR2: LNHDA and SQIVND (reference sequence). The CDR3 here is CASSIWLAGENGELFF. In nucleotides, the CDR3 is TGTGCCAGTAGTATTTGGCTAGCGGGGGAGAACGGGGAGCTGTTTTTT.

In the case of this clonotype: This may stem from a read error, because a much larger clone lies one nucleotide away. V gene TRBV6-5 combines with J gene TRBJ1-1; D gene uncertain. Deletions cut 5 bases from V and 7 bases from J, with 20 bases between. CDR3 length equals 15 residues. From germline, CDR1 is MNHEY and CDR2 SVGAGI. The chain's CDR3 is CASSGLRGGRVEAFF. The CDR3 DNA sequence: TGTGCCAGCAGTGGCCTTCGAGGCGGGAGGGTTGAAGCTTTCTTT.

In this sample, this clonotype turned up many times. The chain joins TRBV2 to TRBJ2-3, with D perhaps TRBD2 (5 bases). CDR3 length: 12 residues. Germline V CDR1 and CDR2: SNHLY, FYNNEI. Trimming left V 7 bases short and J 2 bases short, with 7 bases between. CDR3 residues: CASTGFTDTQYF. The CDR3 DNA reads as TGTGCCAGCACGGGGTTCACAGATACGCAGTATTTT.

Turning to this clonotype: One base away lies a much larger clone, so this may be a sequencing read error. This chain joins TRBV6-2 or TRBV6-3 and TRBJ1-5; D ambiguous. There are 13 residues in the CDR3. The ends were cut back, 8 bases at V and 2 bases at J, with 10 bases in the middle. Looked up from germline, CDR1 is MNHEY and CDR2 is SVGEGT. CDR3 sequence (DNA): TGTGCCAGCGTGTCCTATGGCAATCAGCCCCAGCATTTT. Amino acid sequence: CASVSYGNQPQHF.

This rearrangement joins TRBV7-2 to TRBJ2-3; D possibly corresponds to TRBD2 (7 bases). Germline V lookup: CDR1 SGHTA, CDR2 FQGNSA. CDR3 length: 15 amino acids. The V end was cut by 11 bases, the J end by 6 bases, with 24 bases between. Here the CDR3 reads CAASLVGGGRDTQYF. CDR3 DNA sequence: TGTGCCGCCAGCTTAGTTGGGGGGGGCCGGGATACGCAGTATTTT.

CDR3 sequence (DNA): TGCGCCAGCAGCCAATCCTTACAGGGAAGCACTGAAGCTTTCTTT. It encodes CASSQSLQGSTEAFF. The chain joins TRBV4-1 to TRBJ1-1; D possibly corresponds to TRBD1 (6 bases). The CDR3 runs 15 residues. V was clipped by 2 bases and J by 4 bases, with 14 bases between them. Germline-derived CDR1 and CDR2 are MGHRA and YSYEKL.

This clonotype was seen a handful of times. The J gene is TRBJ1-2, the V gene TRBV12-5; 7 bases line up with TRBD1. The V and J ends lost 1 base and 3 bases, in that order; junction bases with no gene match: 5. The CDR3 has 15 residues. The germline CDR1 and CDR2 sequences are LGHNT and FRNRAP. The CDR3: CASGLDWDSYYGYTF. The CDR3 DNA reads TGTGCTAGTGGTTTGGACTGGGACAGTTACTATGGCTACACCTTC.

This clonotype has at least ten counts. This chain uses TRBV14 with TRBJ2-7; 7 nucleotides match TRBD2. Germline V gene sequence: CDR1 SGHDN, CDR2 FVKESK. V was clipped by 4 bases and J by 6 bases; unmatched bases: 9. The CDR3 runs 14 residues. CDR3 sequence (DNA): TGTGCCAGCAGCCCGGCCTCCTCGGGGGGCGAGCAGTACTTC. Translating gives CASSPASSGGEQYF.

This clonotype was counted a few times. The gene calls are TRBV14 and TRBJ1-1; D possibly corresponds to TRBD1 (5 bases). Germline V gene sequence: CDR1 SGHDN, CDR2 FVKESK. Trimming cost V 3 bases and J 5 bases, with 22 bases left between them. This CDR3 region has 17 residues. CDR3 sequence reads: CASSHLSSGLGGTEAFF. The CDR3 DNA sequence: TGTGCCAGCAGCCACCTCTCCTCGGGACTCGGAGGGACTGAAGCTTTCTTT. Based on the CDR3 plus reference TRBV14 and TRBJ1-1, the full variable domain is EAGVTQFPSHSVIEKGQTVTLRCDPISGHDNLYWYRRVMGKEIKFLLHFVKESKQDESGMPNNRFLAERTGGTYSTLKVQPAELEDSGVYFCASSHLSSGLGGTEAFFGQGTRLTVV.

This clonotype has a count of ten or more. V is TRBV7-6 and J is TRBJ2-5, with 10 bases matching TRBD2. From germline, CDR1 is SGHVS and CDR2 FNYEAQ. This CDR3 contains 14 residues. V shed 4 bases and J 5 bases; nucleotides not matched to a gene: 4. The CDR3 sequence is CASSYPSGGETQYF. The CDR3 DNA is TGTGCCAGCAGCTACCCTAGCGGGGGTGAGACCCAGTACTTC.

Ten or more counts support this clonotype. The gene calls are TRBV9 and TRBJ1-1; D is undetermined. The CDR3 has 14 amino acids. Germline-derived CDR1 and CDR2 are SGDLS and YYNGEE. The germline V and J ends were trimmed by 0 bases and 3 bases, with 9 bases remaining between them. CDR3 sequence reads: CASSVGVLDTEAFF. CDR3 in DNA: TGTGCCAGCAGCGTAGGCGTTTTGGACACTGAAGCTTTCTTT.

The V gene is TRBV7-8, the J gene TRBJ1-1, with 7 bases that match TRBD1. Germline V gene data show CDR1 as SGHVS and CDR2 as FQNEAQ. This CDR3 contains 14 residues. The V and J ends lost 7 bases and 2 bases, in that order; junction bases with no gene match: 7. Here the CDR3 reads CASTQGGGNTEAFF. The DNA of the CDR3 is TGTGCCAGCACCCAGGGGGGGGGAAACACTGAAGCTTTCTTT.

This rearrangement joins TRBV6-2 or TRBV6-3 to TRBJ1-1; TRBD1 matches 10 bases. Germline values: CDR1 MNHEY, CDR2 SVGEGT. The trim removed 0 bases at V and 1 base at J, leaving 2 bases unmatched. The CDR3 loop spans 16 amino acids. The CDR3, as DNA: TGTGCCAGCAGTTACTCGAGGGACAGGGGGAACACTGAAGCTTTCTTT. Translation gives CASSYSRDRGNTEAFF.

To note about this clonotype: The junction differs from germline at one of its ends, possibly a read error. The V call is TRBV23-1, the J call TRBJ2-2, with 9 nucleotides matching TRBD1. TRBV23-1 is an ORF, and what it does is uncertain. The CDR3 runs 17 residues. The CDR3 sequence: CASSHGQGPENTGGLFF. The CDR3 nucleotides are TGCGCCAGCAGTCATGGACAGGGGCCGGAGAACACCGGGGGGCTGTTTTTT.

In the case of this clonotype: The junction departs from germline at one end; a sequencing error may be responsible. The chain joins TRBV12-3 or TRBV12-4 to TRBJ2-7; 7 bases are a match to TRBD1. This CDR3 has 17 residues. CDR3 sequence (DNA): TGTGCCAGCAGTCCCCTAATGAGTTGGGACAGAGACTACGAGCTGTACTTC. This codes for CASSPLMSWDRDYELYF.

V is TRBV11-2 and J is TRBJ1-3; tentative D call: TRBD1 (6 bases). This CDR3 is 15 amino acids long. Trimming removed 5 bases at V and 2 bases at J, with 13 bases between. Germline V gene data show CDR1 as SGHAT and CDR2 as FQNNGV. The CDR3 loop is CASSPRAGAGNTIYF. As DNA, the CDR3 is TGTGCCAGCAGCCCCCGGGCAGGGGCTGGAAACACCATATATTTT.

The chain links TRBV27 to TRBJ2-7; 11 bases are a match to TRBD2. Germline V gives CDR1 MNHEY, CDR2 SMNVEV (reference sequence). The CDR3 spans 14 residues. The V and J ends lost 7 bases and 2 bases, in that order; junction bases with no gene match: 4. CDR3 nucleotides: TGTGCCAGCAAATCGACTAGCGGGGCCTACGAGCAGTACTTC. Translation gives CASKSTSGAYEQYF.

As to this clonotype: A much larger clone sits a single nucleotide away, making a read error possible. The genes are TRBV7-9 and TRBJ2-7, with D uncertain. CDR3 length: 13 amino acids. The germline V and J ends were trimmed by 4 bases and 9 bases, with 16 bases remaining between them. Germline CDR1 is SEHNR and CDR2 is FQNEAQ (reference sequence). CDR3 nucleotide sequence: TGTGCCAGCAGCTCGCCGGGCTCGCCGGGGCAGTACTTC. This codes for CASSSPGSPGQYF.

Turning to this clonotype: A read error may be the cause here, since a much bigger clone is one base away. The gene calls are TRBV10-2 and TRBJ2-5; 9 nucleotides agree with TRBD1. CDR3 length: 16 residues. Germline V CDR1 and CDR2: WSHSY, SAAADI. CDR3 nucleotide sequence: TGCGCCAGCATTCCCGGGGACAGGGCAGCCCAAGAGACCCAGCACTTC. This translates into CASIPGDRAAQETQHF.

The table lists this clonotype with many counts. This chain uses TRBV7-9 with TRBJ2-7, with D tentatively TRBD1 (5 bases). The V and J ends lost 5 bases and 6 bases respectively, with 11 bases between them. The CDR3 extends over 12 amino acids. Germline V gene data show CDR1 as SEHNR and CDR2 as FQNEAQ (reference sequence). The CDR3 DNA reads as TGTGCCAGCAGCCCAACTCAGGGCGAGCAGTACTTC. Amino acid sequence: CASSPTQGEQYF. The variable domain in full, completed from reference TRBV7-9 and TRBJ2-7, reads DTGVSQNPRHKITKRGQNVTFRCDPISEHNRLYWYRQTLGQGPEFLTYFQNEAQLEKSRLLSDRFSAERPKGSFSTLEIQRTEQGDSAMYLCASSPTQGEQYFGPGTRLTVT.

This chain joins TRBV9 and TRBJ2-7, with D possibly being TRBD2 (6 bases). Germline V gene lookup returns CDR1 SGDLS and CDR2 YYNGEE. The germline V and J ends were trimmed by 3 bases and 3 bases, with 10 bases remaining between them. The CDR3 has 13 residues. The CDR3 protein is CASSGGTNYEQYF. The CDR3 DNA reads TGTGCCAGCAGCGGCGGGACCAACTACGAGCAGTACTTC.